The next 12 T cell receptor beta chains were all read from a single sample in a study of blood T cell repertoires in COVID-19. The repertoire was sequenced with immunoSEQ multiplex PCR; TCRdb's copy has only in-frame clones and lacks some. The data hold 650,000 to 800,000 clones, with around 90% observed a single time. Sequencing was performed on peripheral blood. These TCRs come from a woman in her late teens or twenties with acute or convalescent COVID-19.

This chain connects TRBV18 to TRBJ2-2; D is perhaps TRBD1 (5 bases). This CDR3 contains 16 residues. Trimming shortened V by 1 base and J by 3 bases, and 12 bases separated the two germline ends. Germline-derived CDR1 and CDR2 are KGHSH and LQKENI. CDR3 nucleotides: TGTGCCAGCTCACCACGGTCGCAGGGCGACACCGGGGAGCTGTTTTTT. Translation gives CASSPRSQGDTGELFF. Filled out from reference TRBV18 and TRBJ2-2, the complete variable domain reads NAGVMQNPRHLVRRRGQEARLRCSPMKGHSHVYWYRQLPEEGLKFMVYLQKENIIDESGMPKERFSAEFPKEGPSILRIQQVVRGDSAAYFCASSPRSQGDTGELFFGEGSRLTVL.

The genes are TRBV11-1 and TRBJ2-7; tentative D call: TRBD2 (6 bases). The CDR3 runs 11 residues. Trimming took 8 bases from V and 1 from J, leaving 6 bases between them. Germline CDR1 SGHAT, CDR2 FQDESV (reference sequence). The CDR3 nucleotides are TGTGCCAGCGCGGGGTCCTACGAGCAGTACTTC. Protein product: CASAGSYEQYF.

Comment on this clone: This sample also contains other DNA sequences that code for the same CDR3. The genes are TRBV27 and TRBJ1-1; 8 bases are a match to TRBD1. This CDR3 comprises 14 residues. CDR1 is MNHEY, CDR2 SMNVEV, per germline (reference sequence). Unmatched junction bases numbered 2, after V lost 5 bases and J lost 0 bases. DNA for the CDR3: TGTGCCAGCAGTCGGGACAGGTTGAACACTGAAGCTTTCTTT. It is translated as CASSRDRLNTEAFF.

This clone was detected a few times. This chain links TRBV4-3 with TRBJ2-1; 8 bases map to TRBD2. V shed 2 bases and J 7 bases; nucleotides not matched to a gene: 16. Germline CDR1 is LGHNA and CDR2 is YSLEER. There are 18 residues in the CDR3. The DNA of the CDR3 is TGCGCCAGCAGCCAATCTAACGGGCCGGGGGGGAGGAAAAATGAGCAGTTCTTC. As protein: CASSQSNGPGGRKNEQFF.

This clone was counted once. The chain joins TRBV29-1 to TRBJ1-1; TRBD1 matches 7 bases. V lost 4 bases and J lost 0; bases outside the gene matches: 8. The CDR3 loop spans 15 amino acids. The V gene's germline CDR1 is SQVTM and CDR2 ANQGSEA. The CDR3 loop is CSVGTGGLMNTEAFF. The CDR3 DNA reads as TGCAGCGTTGGGACAGGTGGCCTCATGAACACTGAAGCTTTCTTT.

This chain connects TRBV5-4 to TRBJ1-2; D is uncertain. Per the germline V gene, CDR1 is SGHNT and CDR2 is YYREEE (reference sequence). With 2 bases removed from V and 4 bases from J, the gap between germline ends came to 21 bases. This CDR3 contains 17 residues. Here the CDR3 reads CASSFRELGEGLYGYTF. The CDR3 DNA is TGTGCCAGCAGCTTCCGAGAGTTGGGAGAGGGTCTCTATGGCTACACCTTC.

The chain couples TRBV4-1 to TRBJ2-1; TRBD2 matches 11 bases. The V gene's germline CDR1 is MGHRA and CDR2 YSYEKL. The CDR3 totals 17 residues. J lost 9 bases, V lost 0 bases, and 10 bases had no gene match. DNA for the CDR3: TGCGCCAGCAGCCAAGATCGTATTAGCGGGGGGGCGGGTGAGCAGTTCTTC. This codes for CASSQDRISGGAGEQFF.

The chain carries TRBV4-1 and TRBJ2-7; 7 bases match TRBD1. The CDR3 totals 15 residues. Germline CDR1 MGHRA, CDR2 YSYEKL. V was clipped by 3 bases and J by 2 bases; unmatched bases: 7. As DNA, the CDR3 is TGCGCCAGCAGCCACCTAGGACAGGCTCCCTACGAGCAGTACTTC. This gives the protein CASSHLGQAPYEQYF.

This sequence joins TRBV6-5 and TRBJ1-2, with 9 bases that match TRBD1. The J segment lost 1 base and the V segment lost 5 bases, leaving 2 bases of the junction unmatched. Germline V gene lookup returns CDR1 MNHEY and CDR2 SVGAGI. The CDR3 is 14 amino acids. The CDR3 is CASSQGQGNYGYTF. The CDR3 DNA follows: TGTGCCAGCAGTCAGGGACAGGGTAACTATGGCTACACCTTC.

The V gene is TRBV30, the J gene TRBJ1-5; D might be TRBD1 (5 bases). CDR3 size: 13 residues. Trimming took off 4 bases at V and 7 bases at J, with 14 bases between the two ends. CDR1 and CDR2 (germline): GTSNPN, SVGIG (reference sequence). CDR3 DNA sequence: TGTGCCTGGACCGACAGATTGCACCAGCCCCAGCATTTT. Residues: CAWTDRLHQPQHF.

This clone has only one observation. The chain employs TRBV19 and TRBJ1-5, with a tentative D call TRBD1 (6 bases). There are 15 residues in the CDR3. Germline V lookup: CDR1 LNHDA, CDR2 SQIVND (reference sequence). V gave up 3 bases and J gave up 3 bases, with 12 bases separating them. CDR3 sequence reads: CASSIRPGDNQPQHF. In nucleotides, the CDR3 is TGTGCCAGTAGTATTAGGCCAGGGGACAATCAGCCCCAGCATTTT.

V gene TRBV1 combines with J gene TRBJ1-1; the D call TRBD1 from the table was never checked on the DNA. TRBV1 is a pseudogene. The CDR3 length is 17 residues. The CDR3, as DNA: TGCACCAGCAGCCAAGATCAGACAGGGGCGAGGAACACTGAAGCTTTCTTT. Protein: CTSSQDQTGARNTEAFF.